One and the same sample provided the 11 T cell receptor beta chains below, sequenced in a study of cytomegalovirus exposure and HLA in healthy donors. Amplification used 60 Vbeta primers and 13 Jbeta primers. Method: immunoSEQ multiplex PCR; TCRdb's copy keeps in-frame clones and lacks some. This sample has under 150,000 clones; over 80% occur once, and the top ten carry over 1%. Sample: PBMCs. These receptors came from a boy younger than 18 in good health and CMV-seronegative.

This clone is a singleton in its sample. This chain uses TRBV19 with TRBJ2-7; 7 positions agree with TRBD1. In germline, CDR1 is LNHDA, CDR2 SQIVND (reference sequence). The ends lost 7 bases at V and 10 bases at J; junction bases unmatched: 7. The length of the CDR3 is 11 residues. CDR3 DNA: TGTGCCAGTACTGATGACAGGGCACAGTACTTC. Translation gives CASTDDRAQYF.

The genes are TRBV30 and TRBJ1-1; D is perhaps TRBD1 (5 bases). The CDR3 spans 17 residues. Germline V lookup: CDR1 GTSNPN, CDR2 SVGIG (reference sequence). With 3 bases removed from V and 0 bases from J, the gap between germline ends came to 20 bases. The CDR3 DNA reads TGTGCCTGGAGGCCGAAGGGAAAGGGGCGAGTGAACACTGAAGCTTTCTTT. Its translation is CAWRPKGKGRVNTEAFF.

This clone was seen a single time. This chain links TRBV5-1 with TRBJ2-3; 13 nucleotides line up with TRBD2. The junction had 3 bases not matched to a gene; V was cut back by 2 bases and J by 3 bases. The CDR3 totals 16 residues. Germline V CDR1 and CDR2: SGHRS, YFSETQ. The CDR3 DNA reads TGCGCCAGCAGCTTCGGACTAGCGGGAGTGACAGATACGCAGTATTTT. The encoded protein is CASSFGLAGVTDTQYF.

CDR3 coding DNA: TGCGCCAGCAGCTGGGACAGCCATAATGAAAAACTGTTTTTT. Translation: CASSWDSHNEKLFF. The rearrangement uses TRBV5-1 and TRBJ1-4, with TRBD1 matching over 7 bases. This CDR3 is built from 14 residues. V was pared by 3 bases and J by 4 bases, with 3 bases of the junction left unmatched. CDR1 and CDR2 (germline): SGHRS, YFSETQ.

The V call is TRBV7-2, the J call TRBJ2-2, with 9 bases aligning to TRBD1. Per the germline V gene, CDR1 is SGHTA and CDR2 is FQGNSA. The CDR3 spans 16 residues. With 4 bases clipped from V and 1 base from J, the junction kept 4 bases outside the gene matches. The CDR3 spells CASSYDRGVNTGELFF. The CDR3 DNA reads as TGTGCCAGCAGCTACGACAGGGGGGTGAACACCGGGGAGCTGTTTTTT.

The CDR3 nucleotides read TGTGCCATCCCCAGCCTAGCGGGAGCCTTGAACACCGGGGAGCTGTTTTTT. This translates into CAIPSLAGALNTGELFF. The chain is built from TRBV9 and TRBJ2-2; TRBD2 matches at 10 bases. The CDR3 has 17 amino acids. The V and J ends lost 9 bases and 1 base, in that order; junction bases with no gene match: 12. Germline V gene lookup returns CDR1 SGDLS and CDR2 YYNGEE.

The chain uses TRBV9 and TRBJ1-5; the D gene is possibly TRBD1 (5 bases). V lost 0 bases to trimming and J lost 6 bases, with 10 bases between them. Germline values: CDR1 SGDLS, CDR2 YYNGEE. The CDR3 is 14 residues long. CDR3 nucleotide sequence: TGTGCCAGCAGCGTAGAAGGGGCTGGTCAGCCCCAGCATTTT. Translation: CASSVEGAGQPQHF.

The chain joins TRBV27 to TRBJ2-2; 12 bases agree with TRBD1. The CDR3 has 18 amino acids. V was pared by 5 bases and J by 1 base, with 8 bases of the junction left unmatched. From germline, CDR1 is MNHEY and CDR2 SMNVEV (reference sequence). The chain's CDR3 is CASSRKGQGAGNTGELFF. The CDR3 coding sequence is TGTGCCAGCAGTAGAAAGGGACAGGGGGCGGGGAACACCGGGGAGCTGTTTTTT.

The CDR3 here is CAWGGTGETQYF. In DNA, the CDR3 is TGTGCCTGGGGAGGCACTGGGGAGACCCAGTACTTC. The chain links TRBV30 to TRBJ2-5; tentatively, D is TRBD2 (5 bases). The CDR3 runs 12 residues. CDR1 is GTSNPN, CDR2 SVGIG, per germline (reference sequence). Trimming left V 5 bases short and J 5 bases short, with 12 bases between.

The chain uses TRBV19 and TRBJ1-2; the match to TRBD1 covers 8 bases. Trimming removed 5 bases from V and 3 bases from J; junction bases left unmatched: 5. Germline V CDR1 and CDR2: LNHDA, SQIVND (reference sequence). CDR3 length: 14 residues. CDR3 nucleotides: TGTGCCAGTAGTTTCGGACAGGGTGACTATGGCTACACCTTC. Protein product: CASSFGQGDYGYTF.

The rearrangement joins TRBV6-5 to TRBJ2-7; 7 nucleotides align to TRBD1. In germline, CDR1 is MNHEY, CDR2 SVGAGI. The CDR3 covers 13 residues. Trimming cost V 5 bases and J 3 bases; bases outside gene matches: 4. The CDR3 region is CASSDNRGYEQYF. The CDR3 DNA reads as TGTGCCAGCAGTGACAACAGGGGCTACGAGCAGTACTTC.